These 6 T cell receptor beta chains originate from one sample sequenced in a study of shared clonotypes between healthy human individuals. The method was immunoSEQ multiplex PCR; TCRdb's version includes in-frame clones alone and lacks a portion of them. The sample records 700,000 or so clones, 55% to 75% being singletons. The source material was memory CD4+ T cells sorted from blood. Documented subset: CD45RA-negative fraction. These TCRs come from a young woman in good health.

The J gene is TRBJ1-2, the V gene TRBV5-4; D gene uncertain. Germline V gives CDR1 SGHNT, CDR2 YYREEE (reference sequence). The CDR3 covers 14 residues. V was clipped by 0 bases and J by 4 bases, with 10 bases between them. The CDR3 reads CASSLASATYGYTF. DNA for the CDR3: TGTGCCAGCAGCTTGGCGTCGGCTACCTATGGCTACACCTTC.

The rearrangement links TRBV28 to TRBJ1-4, with D possibly TRBD1 on 6 matching bases. V lost 5 bases and J 8 bases, leaving 18 bases between the germline ends. The CDR3 runs 15 residues. The germline V gene has CDR1 MDHEN and CDR2 SYDVKM. The CDR3 reads CASSPSTGPAEKLFF. In nucleotides, the CDR3 is TGTGCCAGCAGTCCCTCGACAGGCCCGGCGGAAAAACTGTTTTTT.

The V gene is TRBV7-9, the J gene TRBJ2-5, with 9 bases fitting TRBD2. The germline V gene encodes CDR1 SEHNR and CDR2 FQNEAQ (reference sequence). The junction had 5 bases not matched to a gene; V was cut back by 5 bases and J by 4 bases. The length of the CDR3 is 14 residues. The CDR3: CASSGSGRTETQYF. The CDR3 bases are TGTGCCAGCAGCGGTAGCGGGAGAACAGAGACCCAGTACTTC.

J is TRBJ2-1 and V is TRBV18; TRBD2 aligns across 10 bases. J gave up 6 bases and V 2 bases, and 4 bases lay outside the gene matches. The CDR3 spans 15 residues. Germline V gives CDR1 KGHSH, CDR2 LQKENI. In nucleotides, the CDR3 is TGTGCCAGCTCACCAGAACTAGCGGGAACCAATGAGCAGTTCTTC. Its translation is CASSPELAGTNEQFF.

The rearrangement links TRBV6-1 to TRBJ1-5; 7 bases map to TRBD1. The trim removed 1 base at V and 5 bases at J, leaving 11 bases unmatched. CDR3 length equals 17 residues. The germline V gene has CDR1 MNHNS and CDR2 SASEGT. CDR3: CASSEVPRQGGHQPQHF. DNA of the CDR3: TGTGCCAGCAGTGAAGTCCCTCGACAGGGCGGGCATCAGCCCCAGCATTTT.

The count of this clone is one. The rearrangement uses TRBV5-4 and TRBJ2-1; D might be TRBD2 (5 bases). CDR1 SGHNT and CDR2 YYREEE come from the germline V gene (reference sequence). V lost 0 bases and J lost 4, with 11 bases in between. The CDR3 runs to 15 residues. The CDR3 sequence: CASSLAPGFYNEQFF. The CDR3 DNA follows: TGTGCCAGCAGCTTGGCCCCGGGGTTTTACAATGAGCAGTTCTTC.